Below, one T cell receptor (beta chain) is given with its context. Antigen unknown. This sample is part of a study of shared clonotypes between healthy human individuals. Across the study: Three CD4 naive, three CD4 memory, two CD8 naive and one CD8 memory plate were used per donor. Overall study findings and caveats: As a rule, naive subsets had a larger estimated richness than memory subsets.

This CDR3 is 16 amino acids long. Germline V gives CDR1 SQVTM, CDR2 ANQGSEA. V trimming: 6 bases; J trimming: 0 bases; junction bases outside the gene matches: 11. Selected positively for CCR7 and CD45RO-negative, naive CD8 cells excluded terminally differentiated effector memory CD45RA+ cells. Donors comprised only Caucasian adults living in Nashville, Tennessee. Only in-frame clones appear in the TCRdb table, and some are missing; sequencing was by immunoSEQ multiplex PCR. The sample consists of approximately 2,000,000 clones, around 93% of them appearing once. The rearrangement uses TRBV29-1 and TRBJ2-4, with 7 bases matching TRBD1. This receptor was obtained from a man between 18 and 29 years old in good health. Some clones in this sample may be carry-over from other donors' samples. Sequencing was carried out using naive CD8+ T cells from PBMCs. The CDR3 is CSVHEDRPLAKNIQYF. CDR3 nucleotides: TGCAGCGTCCACGAGGACAGGCCTCTAGCCAAAAACATTCAGTACTTC. Drawing the rest from reference TRBV29-1 and TRBJ2-4, the complete variable domain is SAVISQKPSRDICQRGTSLTIQCQVDSQVTMMFWYRQQPGQSLTLIATANQGSEATYESGFVIDKFPISRPNLTFSTLTVSNMSPEDSSIYLCSVHEDRPLAKNIQYFGAGTRLSVL.